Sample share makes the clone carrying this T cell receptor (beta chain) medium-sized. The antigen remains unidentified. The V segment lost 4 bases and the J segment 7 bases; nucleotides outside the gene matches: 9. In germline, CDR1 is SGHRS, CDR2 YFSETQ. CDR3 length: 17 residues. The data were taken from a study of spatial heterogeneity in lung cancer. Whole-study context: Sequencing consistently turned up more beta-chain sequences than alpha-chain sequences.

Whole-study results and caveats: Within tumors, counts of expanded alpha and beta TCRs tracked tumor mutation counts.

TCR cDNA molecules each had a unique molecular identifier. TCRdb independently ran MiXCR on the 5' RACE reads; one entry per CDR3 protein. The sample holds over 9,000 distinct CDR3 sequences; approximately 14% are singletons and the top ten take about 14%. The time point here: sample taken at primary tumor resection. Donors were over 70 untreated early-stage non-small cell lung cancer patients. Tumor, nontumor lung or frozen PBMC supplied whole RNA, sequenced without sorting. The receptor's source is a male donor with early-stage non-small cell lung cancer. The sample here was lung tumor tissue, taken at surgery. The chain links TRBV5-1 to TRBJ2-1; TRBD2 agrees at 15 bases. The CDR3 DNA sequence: TGCGCCAGCAGCGCGGGACTAGCGGGAGGCCCATGGAATGAGCAGTTCTTC. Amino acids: CASSAGLAGGPWNEQFF.